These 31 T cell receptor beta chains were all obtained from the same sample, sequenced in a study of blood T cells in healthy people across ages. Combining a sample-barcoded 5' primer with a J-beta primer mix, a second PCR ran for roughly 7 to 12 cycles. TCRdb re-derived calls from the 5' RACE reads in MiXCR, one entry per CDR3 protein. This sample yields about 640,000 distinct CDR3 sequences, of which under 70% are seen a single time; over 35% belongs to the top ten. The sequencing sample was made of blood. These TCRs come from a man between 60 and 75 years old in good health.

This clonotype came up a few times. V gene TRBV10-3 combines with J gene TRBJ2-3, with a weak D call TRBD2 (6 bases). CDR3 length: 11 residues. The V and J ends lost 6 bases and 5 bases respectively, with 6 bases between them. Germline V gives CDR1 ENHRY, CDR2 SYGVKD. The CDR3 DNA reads TGTGCCATCAGGACTAGAGATACGCAGTATTTT. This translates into CAIRTRDTQYF.

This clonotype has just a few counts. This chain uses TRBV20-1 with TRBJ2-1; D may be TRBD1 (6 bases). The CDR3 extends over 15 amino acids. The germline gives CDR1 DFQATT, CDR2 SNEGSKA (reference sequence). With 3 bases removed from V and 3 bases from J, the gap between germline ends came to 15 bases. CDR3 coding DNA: TGCAGTGCTAGGCCGGGCTTCAGGGGCTACAATGAGCAGTTCTTC. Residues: CSARPGFRGYNEQFF.

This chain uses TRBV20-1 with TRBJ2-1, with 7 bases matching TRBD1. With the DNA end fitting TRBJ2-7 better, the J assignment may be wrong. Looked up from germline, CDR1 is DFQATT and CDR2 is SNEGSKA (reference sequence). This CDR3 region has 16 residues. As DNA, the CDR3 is TGCAGTGCTACCGGTCGACCGGACAGGACCTACAATGAGCAGTACTTC. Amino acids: CSATGRPDRTYNEQYF.

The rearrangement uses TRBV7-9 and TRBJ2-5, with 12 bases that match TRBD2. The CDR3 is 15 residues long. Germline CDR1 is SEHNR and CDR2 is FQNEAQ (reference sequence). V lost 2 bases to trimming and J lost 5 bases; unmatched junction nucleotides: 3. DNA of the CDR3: TGTGCCAGCAGCTTAAGGACTAGCGGGGTTGAGACCCAGTACTTC. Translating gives CASSLRTSGVETQYF.

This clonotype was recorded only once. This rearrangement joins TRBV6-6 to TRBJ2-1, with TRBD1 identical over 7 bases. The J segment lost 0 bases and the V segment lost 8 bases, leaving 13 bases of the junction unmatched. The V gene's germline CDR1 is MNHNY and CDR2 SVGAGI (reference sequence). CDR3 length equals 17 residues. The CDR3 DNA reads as TGTGCCAGCGGAAGAGACAGGGCATCCAGCTCCTACAATGAGCAGTTCTTC. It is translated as CASGRDRASSSYNEQFF.

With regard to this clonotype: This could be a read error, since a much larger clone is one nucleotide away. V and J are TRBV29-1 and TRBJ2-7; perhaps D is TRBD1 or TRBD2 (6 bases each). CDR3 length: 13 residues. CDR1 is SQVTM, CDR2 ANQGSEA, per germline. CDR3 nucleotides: TGCGGCGTTGGAGGGGGGCTCTACTACGAGCAGTACTTC. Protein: CGVGGGLYYEQYF.

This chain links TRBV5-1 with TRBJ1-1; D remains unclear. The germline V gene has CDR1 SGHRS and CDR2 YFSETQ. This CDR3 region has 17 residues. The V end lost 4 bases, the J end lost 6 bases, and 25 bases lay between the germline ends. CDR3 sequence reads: CASSPTGSPGIGPEAFF. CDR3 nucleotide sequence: TGCGCCAGCAGCCCCACGGGCAGCCCCGGTATAGGGCCTGAAGCTTTCTTT.

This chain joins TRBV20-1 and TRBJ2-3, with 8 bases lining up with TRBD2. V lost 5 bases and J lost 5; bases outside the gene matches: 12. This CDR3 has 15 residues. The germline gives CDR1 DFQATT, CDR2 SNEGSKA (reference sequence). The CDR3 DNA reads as TGCAGTGCTGACGGGGGGGGGTTTGTAGGAGATACGCAGTATTTT. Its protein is CSADGGGFVGDTQYF.

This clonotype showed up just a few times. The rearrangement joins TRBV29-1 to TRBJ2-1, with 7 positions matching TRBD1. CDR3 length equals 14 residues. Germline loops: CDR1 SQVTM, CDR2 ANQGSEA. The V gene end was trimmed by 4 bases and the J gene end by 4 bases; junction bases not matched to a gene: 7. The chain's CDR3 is CSVVPGQMYNEQFF. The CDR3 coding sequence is TGCAGCGTTGTCCCGGGACAGATGTACAATGAGCAGTTCTTC.

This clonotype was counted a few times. CDR3 region: CASSLGKNTEAFF. The CDR3 nucleotides read TGCGCCAGCAGCCTCGGGAAGAACACTGAAGCTTTCTTT. The chain joins TRBV4-1 to TRBJ1-1; D is ambiguous. The CDR3 is 13 residues long. Germline V CDR1 and CDR2: MGHRA, YSYEKL. The V gene lost 4 bases and the J gene lost 1 base, with 7 bases spanning the gap.

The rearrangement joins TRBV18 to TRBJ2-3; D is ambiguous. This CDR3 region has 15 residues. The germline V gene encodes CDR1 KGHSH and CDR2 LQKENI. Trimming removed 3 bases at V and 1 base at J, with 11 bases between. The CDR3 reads CASSPQMAGTDTQYF. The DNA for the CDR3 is TGTGCCAGCTCACCTCAAATGGCGGGCACAGATACGCAGTATTTT.

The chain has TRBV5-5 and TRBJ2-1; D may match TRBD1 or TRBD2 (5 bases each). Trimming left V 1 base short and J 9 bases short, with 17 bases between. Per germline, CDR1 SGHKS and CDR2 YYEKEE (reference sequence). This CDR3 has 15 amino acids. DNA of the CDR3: TGTGCCAGCAGCTTGTCACCCATTGCTGGGGGTGAGCAGTTCTTC. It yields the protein CASSLSPIAGGEQFF.

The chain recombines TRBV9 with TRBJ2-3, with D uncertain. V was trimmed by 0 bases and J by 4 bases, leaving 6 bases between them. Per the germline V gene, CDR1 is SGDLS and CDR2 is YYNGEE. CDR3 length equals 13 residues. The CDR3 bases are TGTGCCAGCAGCGTAGAGGTGTCAGATACGCAGTATTTT. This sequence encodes CASSVEVSDTQYF.

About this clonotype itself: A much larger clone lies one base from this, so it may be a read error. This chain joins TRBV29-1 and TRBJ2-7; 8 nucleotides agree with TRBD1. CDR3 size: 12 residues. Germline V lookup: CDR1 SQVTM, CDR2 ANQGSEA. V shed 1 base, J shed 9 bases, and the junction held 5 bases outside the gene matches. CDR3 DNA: TGCAGCGTTGAAGTAAGACAGGGGTTGCAGTACTTC. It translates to CSVEVRQGLQYF.

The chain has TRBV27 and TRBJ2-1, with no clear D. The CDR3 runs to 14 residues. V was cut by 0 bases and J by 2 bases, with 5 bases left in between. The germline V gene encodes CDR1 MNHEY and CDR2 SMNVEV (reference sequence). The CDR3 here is CASSLSSPYNEQFF. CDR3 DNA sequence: TGTGCCAGCAGTTTATCTTCCCCCTACAATGAGCAGTTCTTC.

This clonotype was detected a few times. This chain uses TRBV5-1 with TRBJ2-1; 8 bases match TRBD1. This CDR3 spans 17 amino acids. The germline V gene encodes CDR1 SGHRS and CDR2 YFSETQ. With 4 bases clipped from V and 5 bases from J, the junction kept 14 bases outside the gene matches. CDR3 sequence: CASSVTGAVGLDNEQFF. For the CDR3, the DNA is TGCGCCAGCAGCGTGACAGGGGCGGTAGGGCTAGACAATGAGCAGTTCTTC.

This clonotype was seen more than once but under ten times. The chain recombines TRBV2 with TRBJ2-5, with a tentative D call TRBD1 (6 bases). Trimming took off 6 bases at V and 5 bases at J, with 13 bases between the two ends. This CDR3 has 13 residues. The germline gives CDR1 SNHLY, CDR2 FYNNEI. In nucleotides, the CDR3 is TGTGCCAGCAGGGCGTCCCAGGGGGAGACCCAGTACTTC. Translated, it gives CASRASQGETQYF.

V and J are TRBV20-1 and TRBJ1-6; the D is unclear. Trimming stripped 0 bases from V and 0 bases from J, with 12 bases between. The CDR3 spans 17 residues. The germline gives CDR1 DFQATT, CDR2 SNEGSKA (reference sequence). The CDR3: CSARDLTLSSYNSPLHF. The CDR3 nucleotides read TGCAGTGCTAGAGATCTCACCCTAAGCTCCTATAATTCACCCCTCCACTTT.

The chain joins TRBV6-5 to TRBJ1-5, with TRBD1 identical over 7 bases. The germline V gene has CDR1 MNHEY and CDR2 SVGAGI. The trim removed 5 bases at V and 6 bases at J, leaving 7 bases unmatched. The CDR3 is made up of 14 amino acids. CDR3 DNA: TGTGCCAGCAGTCTCCTCAGGGGGAGTCAGCCCCAGCATTTT. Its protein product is CASSLLRGSQPQHF.

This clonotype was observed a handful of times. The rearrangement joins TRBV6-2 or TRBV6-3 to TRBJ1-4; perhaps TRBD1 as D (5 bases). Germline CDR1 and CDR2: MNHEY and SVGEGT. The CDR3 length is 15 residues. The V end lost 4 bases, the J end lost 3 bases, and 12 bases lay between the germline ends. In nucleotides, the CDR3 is TGTGCCAGCAGTTGGGACGGTGGATCTAATGAAAAACTGTTTTTT. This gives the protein CASSWDGGSNEKLFF.

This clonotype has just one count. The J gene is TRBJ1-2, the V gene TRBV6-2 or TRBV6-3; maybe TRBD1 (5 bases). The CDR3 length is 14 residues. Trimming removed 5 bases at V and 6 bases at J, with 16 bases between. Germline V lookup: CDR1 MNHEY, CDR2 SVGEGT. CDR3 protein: CASSSNQGGHGYTF. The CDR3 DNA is TGTGCCAGCAGTAGCAACCAGGGAGGTCATGGCTACACCTTC.

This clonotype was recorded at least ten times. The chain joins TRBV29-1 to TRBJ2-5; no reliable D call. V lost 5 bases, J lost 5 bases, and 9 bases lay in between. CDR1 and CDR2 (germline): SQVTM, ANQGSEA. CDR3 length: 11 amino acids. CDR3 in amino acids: CSVSRSETQYF. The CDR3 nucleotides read TGCAGCGTTAGTCGAAGCGAGACCCAGTACTTC.

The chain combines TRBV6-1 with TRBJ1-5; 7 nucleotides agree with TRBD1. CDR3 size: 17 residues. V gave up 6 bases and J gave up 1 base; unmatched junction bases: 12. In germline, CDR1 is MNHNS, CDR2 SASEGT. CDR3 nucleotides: TGTGCCAGCAGACCCGCGATAGGGGGCGGGAGCAATCAGCCCCAGCATTTT. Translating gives CASRPAIGGGSNQPQHF.

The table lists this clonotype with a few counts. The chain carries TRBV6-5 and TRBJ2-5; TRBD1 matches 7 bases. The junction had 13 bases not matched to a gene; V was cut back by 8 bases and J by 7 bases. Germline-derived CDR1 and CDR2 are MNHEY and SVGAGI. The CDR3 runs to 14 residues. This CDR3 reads CASGTETVPGTQYF. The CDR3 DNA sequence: TGTGCCAGCGGGACAGAAACAGTACCAGGGACCCAGTACTTC.

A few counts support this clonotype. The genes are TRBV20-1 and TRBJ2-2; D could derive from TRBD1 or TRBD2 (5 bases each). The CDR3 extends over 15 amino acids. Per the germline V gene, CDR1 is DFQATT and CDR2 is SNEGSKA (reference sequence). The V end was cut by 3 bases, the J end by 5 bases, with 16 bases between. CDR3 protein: CSASVARGRTGELFF. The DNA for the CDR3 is TGCAGTGCTAGTGTCGCCCGGGGCCGGACCGGGGAGCTGTTTTTT.

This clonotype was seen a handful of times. CDR3 sequence (DNA): TGTGCCAGCAGCCAAGACTTGGGGTCACCCCTCCACTTT. It yields the protein CASSQDLGSPLHF. The chain couples TRBV4-2 to TRBJ1-6; no definite D call. The CDR3 totals 13 residues. V lost 0 bases to trimming and J lost 10 bases, with 7 bases between them. Germline V gene data show CDR1 as LGHNA and CDR2 as YNFKEQ.

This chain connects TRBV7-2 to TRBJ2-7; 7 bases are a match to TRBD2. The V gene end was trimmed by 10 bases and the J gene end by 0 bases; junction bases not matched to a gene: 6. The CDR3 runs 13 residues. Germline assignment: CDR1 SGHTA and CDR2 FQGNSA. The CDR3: CATRGRVSYEQYF. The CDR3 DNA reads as TGTGCCACCCGTGGGAGGGTCTCCTACGAGCAGTACTTC.

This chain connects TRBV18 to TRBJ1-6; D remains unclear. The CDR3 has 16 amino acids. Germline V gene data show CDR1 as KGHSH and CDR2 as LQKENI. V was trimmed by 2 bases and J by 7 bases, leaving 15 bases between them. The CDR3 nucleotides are TGTGCCAGCTCACCAAATAGAATAGGGCCAAATTCACCCCTCCACTTT. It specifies CASSPNRIGPNSPLHF.

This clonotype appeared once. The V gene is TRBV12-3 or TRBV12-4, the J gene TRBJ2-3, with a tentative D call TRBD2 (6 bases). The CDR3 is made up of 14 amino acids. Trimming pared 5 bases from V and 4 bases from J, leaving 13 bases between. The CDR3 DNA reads TGTGCCAGCAGTCTTGGGACTGTCGCAGATACGCAGTATTTT. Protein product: CASSLGTVADTQYF.

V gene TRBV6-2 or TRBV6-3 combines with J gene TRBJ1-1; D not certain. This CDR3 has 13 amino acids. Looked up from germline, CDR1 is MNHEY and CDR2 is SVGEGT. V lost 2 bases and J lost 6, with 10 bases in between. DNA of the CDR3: TGTGCCAGCAGTTACCAGGAGGCGTCTGAAGCTTTCTTT. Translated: CASSYQEASEAFF.

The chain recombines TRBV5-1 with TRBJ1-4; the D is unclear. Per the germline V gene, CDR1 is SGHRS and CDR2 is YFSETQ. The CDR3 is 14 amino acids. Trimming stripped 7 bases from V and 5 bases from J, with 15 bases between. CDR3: CASRELGQNEKLFF. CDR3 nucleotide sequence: TGCGCCAGCCGCGAACTAGGCCAGAATGAAAAACTGTTTTTT.